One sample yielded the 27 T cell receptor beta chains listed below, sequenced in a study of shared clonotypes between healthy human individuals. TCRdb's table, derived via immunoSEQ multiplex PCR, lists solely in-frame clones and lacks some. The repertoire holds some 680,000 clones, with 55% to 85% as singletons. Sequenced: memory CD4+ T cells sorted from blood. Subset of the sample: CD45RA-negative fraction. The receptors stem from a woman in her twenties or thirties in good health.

The CDR3 loop is CASGISGTGLGYTF. DNA for the CDR3: TGTGCCAGCGGAATATCCGGGACAGGGCTCGGCTACACCTTC. This chain links TRBV6-1 with TRBJ1-2, with TRBD1 identical over 9 bases. Trimming at V came to 8 bases and at J to 8 bases, leaving 12 bases not matched to a gene. There are 14 residues in the CDR3. Per germline, CDR1 MNHNS and CDR2 SASEGT.

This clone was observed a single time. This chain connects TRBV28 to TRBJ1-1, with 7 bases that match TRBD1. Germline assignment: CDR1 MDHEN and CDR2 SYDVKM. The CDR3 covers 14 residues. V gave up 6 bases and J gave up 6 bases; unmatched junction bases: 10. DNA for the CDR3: TGTGCCAGCAGCGAACAGGGGTTGCGGGCTGAAGCTTTCTTT. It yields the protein CASSEQGLRAEAFF.

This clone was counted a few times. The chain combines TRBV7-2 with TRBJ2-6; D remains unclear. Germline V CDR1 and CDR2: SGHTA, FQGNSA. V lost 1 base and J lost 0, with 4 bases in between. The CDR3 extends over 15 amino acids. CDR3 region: CASSLGRSGANVLTF. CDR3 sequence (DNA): TGTGCCAGCAGCTTAGGTCGCTCTGGGGCCAACGTCCTGACTTTC. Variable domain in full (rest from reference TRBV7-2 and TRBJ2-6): GAGVSQSPSNKVTEKGKDVELRCDPISGHTALYWYRQSLGQGLEFLIYFQGNSAPDKSGLPSDRFSAERTGGSVSTLTIQRTQQEDSAVYLCASSLGRSGANVLTFGAGSRLTVL.

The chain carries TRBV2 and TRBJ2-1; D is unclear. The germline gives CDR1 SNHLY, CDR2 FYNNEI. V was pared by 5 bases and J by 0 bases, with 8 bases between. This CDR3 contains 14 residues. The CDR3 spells CASSTQASYNEQFF. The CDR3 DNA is TGTGCCAGCAGTACTCAGGCCTCCTACAATGAGCAGTTCTTC.

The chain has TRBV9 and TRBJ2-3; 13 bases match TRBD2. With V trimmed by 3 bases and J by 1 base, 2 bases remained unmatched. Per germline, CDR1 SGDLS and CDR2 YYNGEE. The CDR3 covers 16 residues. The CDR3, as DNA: TGTGCCAGCAGCGCCGGACTAGCGGGAGGCACAGATACGCAGTATTTT. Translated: CASSAGLAGGTDTQYF.

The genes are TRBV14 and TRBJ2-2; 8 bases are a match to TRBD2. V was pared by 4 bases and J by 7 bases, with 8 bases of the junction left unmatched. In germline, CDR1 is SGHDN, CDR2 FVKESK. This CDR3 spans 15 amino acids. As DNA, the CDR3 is TGTGCCAGCAGCCCCCAGACTAGCGTGGACGGGGAGCTGTTTTTT. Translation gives CASSPQTSVDGELFF.

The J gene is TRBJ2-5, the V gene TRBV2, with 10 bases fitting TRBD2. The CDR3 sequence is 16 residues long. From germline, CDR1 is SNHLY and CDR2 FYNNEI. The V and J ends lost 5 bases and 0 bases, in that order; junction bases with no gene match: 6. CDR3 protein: CASSPTTSGHQETQYF. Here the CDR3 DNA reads TGTGCCAGCAGTCCAACGACTAGCGGGCACCAAGAGACCCAGTACTTC.

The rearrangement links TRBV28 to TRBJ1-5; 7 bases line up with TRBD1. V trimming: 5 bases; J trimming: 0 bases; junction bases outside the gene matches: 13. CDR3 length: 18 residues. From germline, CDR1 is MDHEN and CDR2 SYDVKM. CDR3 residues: CASSPLVRGGYSNQPQHF. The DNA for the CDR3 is TGTGCCAGCAGTCCACTCGTCAGGGGGGGGTATAGCAATCAGCCCCAGCATTTT.

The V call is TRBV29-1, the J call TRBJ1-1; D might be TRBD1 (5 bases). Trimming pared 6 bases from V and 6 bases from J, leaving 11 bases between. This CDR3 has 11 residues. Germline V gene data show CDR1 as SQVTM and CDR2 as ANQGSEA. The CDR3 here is CSVTWGPEAFF. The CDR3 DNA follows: TGCAGCGTAACATGGGGCCCTGAAGCTTTCTTT.

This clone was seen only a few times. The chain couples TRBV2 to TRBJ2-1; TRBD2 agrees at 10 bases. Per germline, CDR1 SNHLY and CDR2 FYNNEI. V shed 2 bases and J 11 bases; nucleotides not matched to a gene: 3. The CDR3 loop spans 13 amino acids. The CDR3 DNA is TGTGCCAGCAGTGAAATAGCGGGAGGCAAGCAGTTCTTC. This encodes CASSEIAGGKQFF.

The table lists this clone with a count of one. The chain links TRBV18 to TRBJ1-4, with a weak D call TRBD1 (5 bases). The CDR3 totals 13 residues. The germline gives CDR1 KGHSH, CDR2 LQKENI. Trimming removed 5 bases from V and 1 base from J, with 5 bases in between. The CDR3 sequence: CASSGGTNEKLFF. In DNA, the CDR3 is TGTGCCAGCTCAGGGGGAACTAATGAAAAACTGTTTTTT. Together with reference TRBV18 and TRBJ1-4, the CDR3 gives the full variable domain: NAGVMQNPRHLVRRRGQEARLRCSPMKGHSHVYWYRQLPEEGLKFMVYLQKENIIDESGMPKERFSAEFPKEGPSILRIQQVVRGDSAAYFCASSGGTNEKLFFGSGTQLSVL.

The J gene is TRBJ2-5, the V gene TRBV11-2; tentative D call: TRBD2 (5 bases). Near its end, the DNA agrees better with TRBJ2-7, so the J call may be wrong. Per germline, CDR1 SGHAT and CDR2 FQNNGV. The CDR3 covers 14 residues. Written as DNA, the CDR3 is TGTGCCAGCAGCCTCCGGGAAGATGAGCGCGAGCAGTACTTC. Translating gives CASSLREDEREQYF.

In DNA form, the CDR3 reads TGTGCCAGTAGTACTGACAGGGGAAACACTGAAGCTTTCTTT. Translating gives CASSTDRGNTEAFF. The V gene is TRBV19, the J gene TRBJ1-1, with TRBD1 identical over 8 bases. Germline CDR1 is LNHDA and CDR2 is SQIVND (reference sequence). The CDR3 consists of 14 residues. With V trimmed by 4 bases and J by 2 bases, 3 bases remained unmatched.

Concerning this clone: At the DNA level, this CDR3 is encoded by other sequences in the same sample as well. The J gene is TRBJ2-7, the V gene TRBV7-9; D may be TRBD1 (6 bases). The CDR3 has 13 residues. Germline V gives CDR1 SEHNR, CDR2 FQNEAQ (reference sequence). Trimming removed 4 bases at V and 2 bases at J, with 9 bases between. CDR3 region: CASSSGQTYEQYF. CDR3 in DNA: TGTGCCAGCAGCTCGGGACAAACCTACGAGCAGTACTTC. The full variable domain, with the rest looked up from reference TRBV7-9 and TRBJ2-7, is DTGVSQNPRHKITKRGQNVTFRCDPISEHNRLYWYRQTLGQGPEFLTYFQNEAQLEKSRLLSDRFSAERPKGSFSTLEIQRTEQGDSAMYLCASSSGQTYEQYFGPGTRLTVT.

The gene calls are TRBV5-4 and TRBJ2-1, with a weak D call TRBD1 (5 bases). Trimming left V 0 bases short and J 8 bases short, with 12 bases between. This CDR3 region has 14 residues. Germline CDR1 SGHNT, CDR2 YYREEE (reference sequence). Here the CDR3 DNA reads TGTGCCAGCAGCTTGGGGGGCCTAGGCTATGAGCAGTTCTTC. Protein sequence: CASSLGGLGYEQFF.

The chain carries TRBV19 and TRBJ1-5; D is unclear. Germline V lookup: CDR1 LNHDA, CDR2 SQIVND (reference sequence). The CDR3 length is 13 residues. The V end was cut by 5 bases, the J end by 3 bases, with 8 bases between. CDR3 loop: CASSLQDNQPQHF. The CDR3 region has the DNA TGTGCCAGTAGTCTCCAGGACAATCAGCCCCAGCATTTT.

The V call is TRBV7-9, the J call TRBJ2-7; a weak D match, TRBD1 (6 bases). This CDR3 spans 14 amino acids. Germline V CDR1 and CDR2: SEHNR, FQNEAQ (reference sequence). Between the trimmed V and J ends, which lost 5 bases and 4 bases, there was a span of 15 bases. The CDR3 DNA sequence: TGTGCCAGCAGCCAGGTGGGGGCCGGGTACGAGCAGTACTTC. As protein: CASSQVGAGYEQYF.

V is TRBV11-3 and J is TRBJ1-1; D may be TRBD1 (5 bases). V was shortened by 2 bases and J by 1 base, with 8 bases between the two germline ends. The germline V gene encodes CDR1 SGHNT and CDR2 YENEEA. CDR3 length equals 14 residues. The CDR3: CASSLTGRNTEAFF. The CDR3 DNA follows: TGTGCCAGCAGCTTAACAGGCCGGAACACTGAAGCTTTCTTT.

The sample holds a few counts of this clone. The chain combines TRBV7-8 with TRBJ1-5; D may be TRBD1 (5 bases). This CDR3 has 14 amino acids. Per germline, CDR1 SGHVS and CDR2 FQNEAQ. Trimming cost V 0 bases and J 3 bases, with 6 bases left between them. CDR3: CASSLAQDNQPQHF. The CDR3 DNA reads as TGTGCCAGCAGCTTAGCACAGGACAATCAGCCCCAGCATTTT.

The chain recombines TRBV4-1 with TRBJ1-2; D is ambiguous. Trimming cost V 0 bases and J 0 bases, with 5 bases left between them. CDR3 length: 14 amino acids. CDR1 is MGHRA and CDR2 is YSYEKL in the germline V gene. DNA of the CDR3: TGCGCCAGCAGCCAAGATAGGACTAACTATGGCTACACCTTC. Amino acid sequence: CASSQDRTNYGYTF.

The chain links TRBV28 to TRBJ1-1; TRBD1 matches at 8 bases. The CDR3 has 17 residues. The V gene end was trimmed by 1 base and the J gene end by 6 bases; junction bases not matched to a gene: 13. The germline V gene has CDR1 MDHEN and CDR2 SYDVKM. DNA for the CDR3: TGTGCCAGCAGTTTATTGGACAGGGAAGGGGCAGCACCTGAAGCTTTCTTT. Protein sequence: CASSLLDREGAAPEAFF.

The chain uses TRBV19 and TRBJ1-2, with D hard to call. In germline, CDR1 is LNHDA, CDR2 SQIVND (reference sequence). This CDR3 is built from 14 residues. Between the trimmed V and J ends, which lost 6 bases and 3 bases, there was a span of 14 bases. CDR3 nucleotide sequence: TGTGCCAGTAGGGAGCTGGGGAAGGACTATGGCTACACCTTC. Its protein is CASRELGKDYGYTF.

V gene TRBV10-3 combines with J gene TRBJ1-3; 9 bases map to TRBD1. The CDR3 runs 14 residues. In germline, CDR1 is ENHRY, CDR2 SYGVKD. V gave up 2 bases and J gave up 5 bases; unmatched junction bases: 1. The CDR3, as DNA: TGTGCCATCAGTGAGGGACAGGGGAGAAACACCATATATTTT. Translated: CAISEGQGRNTIYF.

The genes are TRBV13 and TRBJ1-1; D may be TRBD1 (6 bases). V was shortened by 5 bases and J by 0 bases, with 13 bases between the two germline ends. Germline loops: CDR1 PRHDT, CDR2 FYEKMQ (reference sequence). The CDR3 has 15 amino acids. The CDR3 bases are TGTGCCAGCAGCCTGCTCGACAGGCTGAACACTGAAGCTTTCTTT. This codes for CASSLLDRLNTEAFF.

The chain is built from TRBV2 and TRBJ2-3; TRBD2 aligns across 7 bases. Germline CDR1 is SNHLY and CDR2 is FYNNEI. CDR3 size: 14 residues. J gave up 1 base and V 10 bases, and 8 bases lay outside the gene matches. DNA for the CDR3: TGTGCCACCAAAAGAACTAGCGGCACAGATACGCAGTATTTT. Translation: CATKRTSGTDTQYF.

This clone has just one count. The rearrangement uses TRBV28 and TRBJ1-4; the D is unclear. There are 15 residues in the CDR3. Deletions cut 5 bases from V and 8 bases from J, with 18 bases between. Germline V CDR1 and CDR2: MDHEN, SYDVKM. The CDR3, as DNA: TGTGCCAGCAGTCAGCCAACCTACCTCGGGGAAAAACTGTTTTTT. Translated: CASSQPTYLGEKLFF.

The CDR3 nucleotides are TGTGCCAGCAGACAAGGACAGAACTATGGCTACACCTTC. This sequence encodes CASRQGQNYGYTF. The rearrangement uses TRBV7-9 and TRBJ1-2; possibly TRBD1 for D (6 bases). The CDR3 covers 13 residues. Germline CDR1 and CDR2: SEHNR and FQNEAQ (reference sequence). Trimming removed 6 bases at V and 2 bases at J, with 10 bases between.